These 5 T cell receptor beta chains originate from one sample sequenced in a study of shared clonotypes between healthy human individuals. Libraries were prepared by immunoSEQ multiplex PCR; TCRdb keeps only in-frame clonotypes and omits some of them. The profile shows 2,500,000 or so clones, 90% to 95% of them singletons. The sample taken for sequencing was naive CD4+ T cells from PBMCs. The subset is: CD45RA+ positively selected. The receptors here all came from a young man in good health. Some clones in this sample may be carry-over from other donors' samples.

A word on this clone: Just one base apart from a much larger clone, this may be a read error. This CDR3 is also generated by other DNA sequences in the sample. The chain carries TRBV2 and TRBJ2-5; D remains ambiguous. Trimming removed 4 bases from V and 4 bases from J, with 1 base in between. The CDR3 runs 10 residues. Per germline, CDR1 SNHLY and CDR2 FYNNEI. CDR3 loop: CASSVETQYF. CDR3 DNA: TGTGCCAGCAGTGTAGAGACCCAGTACTTC.

This clone was detected a few times. The chain combines TRBV19 with TRBJ1-3; TRBD1 might be the D (5 bases). V was clipped by 4 bases and J by 2 bases, with 12 bases between them. CDR1 LNHDA and CDR2 SQIVND come from the germline V gene (reference sequence). The CDR3 is 15 amino acids. The CDR3: CASSTYPGTGNTIYF. CDR3 nucleotide sequence: TGTGCCAGTAGTACCTACCCAGGGACTGGAAACACCATATATTTT.

The sample holds one count of this clone. The chain is built from TRBV7-8 and TRBJ1-5, with D possibly TRBD1 on 6 matching bases. Trimming took off 5 bases at V and 4 bases at J, with 18 bases between the two ends. Germline values: CDR1 SGHVS, CDR2 FQNEAQ. The CDR3 has 16 amino acids. The CDR3 DNA reads TGTGCCAGCAGCCCCTCCCGGGACACCTTTAATCAGCCCCAGCATTTT. Its translation: CASSPSRDTFNQPQHF.

The chain has TRBV7-2 and TRBJ2-1, with TRBD2 matching over 7 bases. Germline lookup yields CDR1 SGHTA and CDR2 FQGNSA. The CDR3 is made up of 13 amino acids. Trimming at V came to 8 bases and at J to 4 bases, leaving 5 bases not matched to a gene. The CDR3 reads CASPSGTYNEQFF. CDR3 nucleotide sequence: TGTGCCAGCCCCAGCGGGACGTACAATGAGCAGTTCTTC.

The V gene is TRBV18, the J gene TRBJ2-7; D perhaps matches TRBD2 (5 bases). The CDR3 is made up of 16 amino acids. Germline values: CDR1 KGHSH, CDR2 LQKENI. V was trimmed by 6 bases and J by 7 bases, leaving 25 bases between them. Here the CDR3 DNA reads TGTGCCAGCTCTCCTATGGTCGCAGTCGGCGGCGGGGAGCAGTACTTC. Translating it yields CASSPMVAVGGGEQYF.